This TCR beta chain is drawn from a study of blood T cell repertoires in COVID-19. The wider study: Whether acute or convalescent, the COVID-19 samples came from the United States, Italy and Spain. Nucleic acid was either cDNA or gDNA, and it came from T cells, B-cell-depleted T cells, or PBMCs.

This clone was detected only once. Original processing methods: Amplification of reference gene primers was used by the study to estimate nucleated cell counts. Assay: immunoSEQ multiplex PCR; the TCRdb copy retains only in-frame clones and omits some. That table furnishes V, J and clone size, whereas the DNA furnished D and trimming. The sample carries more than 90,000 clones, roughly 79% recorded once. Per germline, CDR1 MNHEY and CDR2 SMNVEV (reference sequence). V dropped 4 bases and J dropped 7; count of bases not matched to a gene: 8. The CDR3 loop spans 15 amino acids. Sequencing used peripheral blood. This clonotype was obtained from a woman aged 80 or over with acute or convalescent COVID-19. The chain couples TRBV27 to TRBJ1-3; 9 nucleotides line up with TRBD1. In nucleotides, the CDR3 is TGTGCCAGCAGTTCCGACGGGACAGGGTACAACACCATATATTTT. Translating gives CASSSDGTGYNTIYF.